The entry that follows covers one T cell receptor (beta chain) sequence. The sample originates from a study of blood T cell repertoires in COVID-19. This CDR3 is built from 16 residues. Between the trimmed V and J ends, which lost 1 base and 4 bases, there was a span of 16 bases. Germline CDR1 is MNHNY and CDR2 is SVGAGI (reference sequence). Assay: immunoSEQ multiplex PCR; the TCRdb copy retains only in-frame clones and omits some. The data show 140,000 or so clones, approximately 87% seen once. Specimen: PBMCs or T cells enriched from blood (not recorded which). The source is a man in his 60s who had recovered from COVID-19. V usage is TRBV6-6 and J usage is TRBJ1-1; D ambiguous. CDR3 sequence: CASSYFLGSGSTEAFF. DNA of the CDR3: TGTGCCAGCAGTTACTTTCTAGGCTCGGGGAGCACTGAAGCTTTCTTT.